The text below deals with one T cell receptor (beta chain). Clones were sequenced by immunoSEQ multiplex PCR, and TCRdb holds only the in-frame ones, with some missing. Among some 40,000 clones, less than 85% were seen once, and the ten largest hold about 3.7%. The sample originates from a study of T cell responses to AZD1222 COVID-19 vaccine. Trimming took off 7 bases at V and 10 bases at J, with 23 bases between the two ends. The CDR3 has 16 residues. Looked up from germline, CDR1 is MNHEY and CDR2 is SVGAGI. The clonotype originates from an adult in good health. The rearrangement joins TRBV6-5 to TRBJ1-6; D not resolved. The sample was peripheral blood, taken on day 0 of AZD1222 vaccination. The CDR3 DNA reads TGTGCCAGCACTTCCTCACCGATCAAAATGCGCTCACCCCTCCACTTT. This translates into CASTSSPIKMRSPLHF.